A selection of T cell receptor beta chains follows, all from one sample in a study of cytomegalovirus exposure and HLA in healthy donors. Sequencing used immunoSEQ multiplex PCR; TCRdb keeps in-frame clones, though not all of them. The table records some 160,000 clones, roughly 84% of them present only once. The specimen sequenced was PBMCs. Receptors were obtained from a woman between 18 and 29 years old in good health and CMV-seronegative. Both conserved end residues are part of each CDR3. The D gene is left open where the match is weak. Size tells how often a clone was seen (once, few, many) or the class of an expanded clone, and some rows leave it out.

J gene	clone size	V gene	D gene	CDR3 protein	CDR3 DNA
TRBJ1-4	NA	TRBV5-5	NA	CASSLEWTVPQMLFF	TGTGCCAGCAGCTTGGAGTGGACAGTCCCGCAAATGCTGTTTTTT
TRBJ1-5	NA	TRBV5-6	NA	CASSLYPYNSNQPQHF	TGTGCCAGCAGCTTATATCCCTATAATAGCAATCAGCCCCAGCATTTT
TRBJ1-5	NA	TRBV25-1	NA	CASSDRGDNQPQHF	TGTGCCAGCAGTGATCGGGGTGACAATCAGCCCCAGCATTTT
TRBJ1-2	NA	TRBV28	NA	CASRTPRGTSRGYTF	TGTGCCAGCAGAACCCCCAGGGGCACATCCCGGGGCTACACCTTC
TRBJ2-2	NA	TRBV5-5	NA	CASSGGAHLSTGELFF	TGTGCCAGCAGCGGGGGGGCCCACCTGTCCACCGGGGAGCTGTTTTTT
TRBJ2-7	NA	TRBV15	TRBD1	CATSRYRGVYEQYF	TGTGCCACCAGCAGATACAGGGGAGTCTACGAGCAGTACTTC
TRBJ2-3	NA	TRBV5-4	NA	CASSLTSSDTQYF	TGTGCCAGCAGCTTGACTTCGTCGGATACGCAGTATTTT
TRBJ2-3	NA	TRBV5-1	TRBD1	CASRGQASTDTQYF	TGCGCCAGCAGGGGACAGGCCAGCACAGATACGCAGTATTTT
TRBJ1-2	NA	TRBV30	NA	CAWIPSGLPGYTF	TGTGCCTGGATCCCTTCGGGACTCCCTGGCTACACCTTC
TRBJ2-2	NA	TRBV6-4	NA	CASSSRVLTGELFF	TGTGCCAGCAGTAGCAGGGTTCTCACCGGGGAGCTGTTTTTT
TRBJ1-1	NA	TRBV30	NA	CAWTPWAIPEAFF	TGTGCCTGGACTCCCTGGGCTATCCCTGAAGCTTTCTTT
TRBJ1-3	few	TRBV7-2	NA	CASSSLGLSGNTIYF	TGTGCCAGCAGCTCGCTGGGGCTCTCTGGAAACACCATATATTTT
TRBJ2-7	NA	TRBV29-1	NA	CSVLEETISYEQYF	TGCAGCGTTCTCGAGGAAACGATCTCCTACGAGCAGTACTTC
TRBJ2-5	NA	TRBV21-1	NA	CASSKEGTGKETQYF	TGTGCCAGCAGCAAAGAGGGGACAGGGAAAGAGACCCAGTACTTC
TRBJ1-2	NA	TRBV19	NA	CASSIVATGARYGYTF	TGTGCCAGTAGTATAGTCGCGACAGGTGCCCGCTATGGCTACACCTTC
TRBJ2-2	NA	TRBV29-1	NA	CSVDGGASSGELFF	TGCAGCGTTGATGGCGGGGCCAGCTCAGGGGAGCTGTTTTTT
TRBJ2-5	NA	TRBV2	NA	CASRPLAETQYF	TGTGCCAGCAGGCCCCTAGCAGAGACCCAGTACTTC
TRBJ1-4	few	TRBV2	NA	CASTIGRNNEKLFF	TGTGCCAGCACTATAGGGAGGAATAATGAAAAACTGTTTTTT
TRBJ2-7	few	TRBV11-2	NA	CASSTGDYEQYF	TGTGCCAGCAGCACGGGGGACTACGAGCAGTACTTC
TRBJ1-3	few	TRBV4-1	NA	CASSQGFKPLSGNTIYF	TGCGCCAGCAGCCAAGGGTTTAAACCACTCTCTGGAAACACCATATATTTT
TRBJ1-5	once	TRBV10-1	TRBD1	CASTTNPRDRAVRGNQPQHF	TGCGCCAGCACCACCAATCCCCGGGACAGGGCGGTCCGGGGCAATCAGCCCCAGCATTTT
TRBJ2-7	NA	TRBV10-3	NA	CATASGSFEQYF	TGTGCCACTGCTTCCGGGAGCTTCGAGCAGTACTTC
TRBJ1-1	NA	TRBV6-5	TRBD1	CASKLYGQGYTEAFF	TGTGCCAGCAAACTCTACGGACAGGGCTACACTGAAGCTTTCTTT
TRBJ2-7	once	TRBV20-1	NA	CSAQNYEQYF	TGCAGTGCCCAGAATTACGAGCAGTACTTC
TRBJ2-7	NA	TRBV5-6	NA	CASSLADRRTYEQYF	TGTGCCAGCAGCTTGGCGGACAGAAGAACCTACGAGCAGTACTTC
TRBJ2-7	NA	TRBV28	TRBD2	CASSLGLAGEYEQYF	TGTGCCAGCAGTTTAGGGCTAGCGGGGGAGTACGAGCAGTACTTC
TRBJ2-7	NA	TRBV2	NA	CASSEALTSSYEQYF	TGTGCCAGCAGTGAAGCGCTTACGAGCTCCTACGAGCAGTACTTC
TRBJ2-7	NA	TRBV28	NA	CASTIGQVAYEQYF	TGTGCCAGCACTATTGGCCAGGTCGCGTACGAGCAGTACTTC
TRBJ1-3	NA	TRBV5-1	TRBD1	CASSPTIPQGDSGNTIYF	TGCGCCAGCAGCCCCACCATCCCACAGGGGGACTCTGGAAACACCATATATTTT
TRBJ1-2	NA	TRBV6-5	NA	CASSYSAGDYGYTF	TGTGCCAGCAGTTACTCTGCAGGGGACTATGGCTACACCTTC
TRBJ2-7	NA	TRBV6-5	TRBD2	CASSYSGLAGAYEQYF	TGTGCCAGCAGTTACTCAGGACTAGCGGGGGCCTACGAGCAGTACTTC
TRBJ1-1	NA	TRBV5-1	NA	CASSFGQFYTEAFF	TGCGCCAGCAGCTTTGGACAGTTTTACACTGAAGCTTTCTTT
TRBJ1-1	NA	TRBV7-8	NA	CASSLERINTEAFF	TGTGCCAGCAGCTTAGAGCGAATCAACACTGAAGCTTTCTTT
TRBJ2-5	NA	TRBV30	NA	CAWSPGGRHQETQYF	TGTGCCTGGAGCCCAGGAGGACGGCACCAAGAGACCCAGTACTTC
TRBJ2-5	NA	TRBV5-1	TRBD2	CASSLWGGRETQYF	TGCGCCAGCAGCTTGTGGGGAGGGCGAGAGACCCAGTACTTC
TRBJ2-7	once	TRBV27	TRBD1	CASSLRQGESYEQYF	TGTGCCAGCAGTTTGCGGCAGGGGGAATCCTACGAGCAGTACTTC
TRBJ2-1	NA	TRBV2	TRBD1	CASSGAWTGGGDEQFF	TGTGCCAGCAGTGGAGCTTGGACAGGGGGGGGCGATGAGCAGTTCTTC
TRBJ1-1	NA	TRBV7-9	TRBD1	CASSAQGMNTEAFF	TGTGCCAGCAGCGCACAGGGGATGAACACTGAAGCTTTCTTT
TRBJ2-3	NA	TRBV5-5	NA	CASSLGVNSDTQYF	TGTGCCAGCAGCTTAGGAGTAAATTCAGATACGCAGTATTTT
TRBJ1-1	NA	TRBV6-5	NA	CASRLGSGGTEAFF	TGTGCCAGCAGATTAGGGAGCGGGGGCACTGAAGCTTTCTTT
TRBJ1-5	NA	TRBV5-1	TRBD1	CASSQGQGAGQPQHF	TGCGCCAGCAGCCAAGGTCAGGGGGCTGGTCAGCCCCAGCATTTT
TRBJ1-3	few	TRBV12-5	NA	CASGLIPPGSGNTIYF	TGTGCTAGTGGTTTGATACCCCCAGGGTCTGGAAACACCATATATTTT
TRBJ2-1	NA	TRBV7-9	NA	CASSPGWDNSEQFF	TGTGCCAGCAGCCCCGGGTGGGACAATAGTGAGCAGTTCTTC
TRBJ1-1	NA	TRBV6-1	NA	CASSLAWTANTEAFF	TGTGCCAGCAGCCTTGCTTGGACAGCGAACACTGAAGCTTTCTTT
TRBJ1-2	NA	TRBV28	NA	CASTPGHLYGYTF	TGTGCCAGCACCCCGGGACACCTCTATGGCTACACCTTC
TRBJ1-3	NA	TRBV6-5	NA	CASRDDRRSGNTIYF	TGTGCCAGCAGGGATGACAGACGCTCTGGAAACACCATATATTTT
TRBJ2-7	NA	TRBV5-1	TRBD2	CASSLGQIISGTPGQYF	TGCGCCAGCAGCTTGGGACAAATTATCAGCGGGACCCCCGGGCAGTACTTC
TRBJ2-2	few	TRBV29-1	TRBD1	CSVPKPGQGTGELFF	TGCAGCGTTCCGAAACCGGGACAGGGCACCGGGGAGCTGTTTTTT
TRBJ2-7	NA	TRBV6-1	NA	CASSRQIAYEQYF	TGTGCCAGCAGCAGACAGATTGCCTACGAGCAGTACTTC
TRBJ1-6	NA	TRBV28	NA	CASAGGGGLYNSPLHF	TGTGCCAGCGCGGGGGGGGGAGGTCTCTATAATTCACCCCTCCACTTT
TRBJ1-1	NA	TRBV5-1	TRBD1	CASSLPGTENTEAFF	TGCGCCAGCAGCTTGCCTGGGACAGAGAACACTGAAGCTTTCTTT
TRBJ2-7	once	TRBV19	NA	CASTRRDSPYEQYF	TGTGCCAGTACCCGCCGGGACTCACCCTACGAGCAGTACTTC
TRBJ2-7	NA	TRBV6-1	TRBD1	CASSPNWTGAYEQYF	TGTGCCAGCAGTCCTAATTGGACAGGAGCCTACGAGCAGTACTTC
TRBJ1-2	few	TRBV6-1	NA	CASRSTGISNYGYTF	TGTGCCAGCAGGTCCACAGGGATCTCTAACTATGGCTACACCTTC
TRBJ2-1	once	TRBV13	NA	CASSSKIRGIKQFF	TGTGCCAGCAGCTCCAAGATCAGAGGAATCAAGCAGTTCTTC
TRBJ2-5	NA	TRBV7-3	TRBD1	CASSLNQGAEETQYF	TGTGCCAGCAGCTTAAATCAGGGGGCGGAAGAGACCCAGTACTTC